These T cell receptor beta chains were read from a single sample in a study of T cells in Graves' hyperthyroidism and ophthalmopathy. In TCRdb, the multiplex PCR reads were re-called with MiXCR into one record per CDR3 protein. This table holds 500,000 to 800,000 distinct CDR3 sequences, about 45% found once. The sequencing sample was made of peripheral blood or thyroid tissue (not recorded which). The receptors shown here come from an adult man with Graves' disease, either hyperthyroidism or ophthalmopathy (not recorded which). Each CDR3 is given with its conserved first and last residue. The D gene is left open where the match is weak. Size is stated for part of the rows, as once, few or many counts, or as a class when the clone is expanded.

J: TRBJ1-2
V: TRBV29-1
D: NA
size: many
DNA: TGCAGCGTTGAAAGCCGGATCTATGGCTACACCTTC
CDR3: CSVESRIYGYTF

J: TRBJ2-7
V: TRBV29-1
D: NA
size: many
DNA: TGCAGCGTTGCGTCCGGGCCAGGCAACGAGCAGTACTTC
CDR3: CSVASGPGNEQYF

J: TRBJ1-4
V: TRBV7-8
D: NA
size: many
DNA: TGTGCCAGCAGCTTAGCTCGGGTGATGGATGAAAAACTGTTTTTT
CDR3: CASSLARVMDEKLFF

J: TRBJ2-7
V: TRBV6-5
D: TRBD1
size: NA
DNA: TGTGCCAGCAGTTTTTCCGGGACAGGACTCGAGCAGTACTTC
CDR3: CASSFSGTGLEQYF

J: TRBJ1-6
V: TRBV6-5
D: NA
size: few
DNA: TGTGCCAGCAGTTACGGGCGATCACCCCTCCACTTT
CDR3: CASSYGRSPLHF

J: TRBJ2-6
V: TRBV20-1
D: TRBD1
size: NA
DNA: TGCAGTGCTACCATAGACAGGGCTGGGGCCAACGTCCTGACTTTC
CDR3: CSATIDRAGANVLTF

J: TRBJ2-2
V: TRBV7-6
D: NA
size: many
DNA: TGTGCCAGCAGCTTCCGACAGGGGAGGGACACCGGGGAGCTGTTTTTT
CDR3: CASSFRQGRDTGELFF

J: TRBJ1-3
V: TRBV20-1
D: NA
size: NA
DNA: TGCAGTGCCAGCAGTTTCTCCCGGCGCTCTGGAAACACCATATATTTT
CDR3: CSASSFSRRSGNTIYF

J: TRBJ1-2
V: TRBV12-3/TRBV12-4
D: NA
size: many
DNA: TGTGCCAGCAGTCCCGGGACGAATGGCTACACCTTC
CDR3: CASSPGTNGYTF

J: TRBJ1-6
V: TRBV7-2
D: NA
size: NA
DNA: TGTGCCAGCAGCGCGCGAGAGGAGTCACCCCTCCACTTT
CDR3: CASSAREESPLHF

J: TRBJ1-5
V: TRBV19
D: NA
size: NA
DNA: TGTGCCAGTACCAAGCCCCAGCATTTT
CDR3: CASTKPQHF

J: TRBJ1-4
V: TRBV15
D: NA
size: many
DNA: TGTGCCACCAGCAGAGACAGGGAAACGAATGAAAAACTGTTTTTT
CDR3: CATSRDRETNEKLFF

J: TRBJ2-6
V: TRBV15
D: TRBD2
size: NA
DNA: TGTGCCACCAGCAGAGGGACTAGCGGGACTGGGGCCAACGTCCTGACTTTC
CDR3: CATSRGTSGTGANVLTF

J: TRBJ1-6
V: TRBV25-1
D: NA
size: NA
DNA: TGTGCTAGTTTGACCTCCGGGACGGGGGGATCACCCCTCCACTTT
CDR3: CASLTSGTGGSPLHF

J: TRBJ1-2
V: TRBV9
D: NA
size: few
DNA: TGTGCCAGCAGCGTAGTCGGGACTAACTATGGCTACACCTTC
CDR3: CASSVVGTNYGYTF

J: TRBJ1-2
V: TRBV7-9
D: NA
size: NA
DNA: TGTGCCAGCAGCTTACCAGGGCTGTCTAACTATGGCTACACCTTC
CDR3: CASSLPGLSNYGYTF

J: TRBJ1-1
V: TRBV7-4
D: NA
size: NA
DNA: TGTGCCATCAGTGAGTCGAACAAACCGAACACTGAAGCTTTCTTT
CDR3: CAISESNKPNTEAFF

J: TRBJ2-7
V: TRBV10-3
D: NA
size: once
DNA: TGTGCCATCAGTGAGACGGAAGTGTCCTACGAGCAGTACTTC
CDR3: CAISETEVSYEQYF

J: TRBJ1-4
V: TRBV25-1
D: NA
size: NA
DNA: TGTGCCAGCTCACTAAAAAACAGCGAAAAACTGTTTTTT
CDR3: CASSLKNSEKLFF

J: TRBJ2-7
V: TRBV10-3
D: NA
size: NA
DNA: TGTGCCATCAGTGAGTCGCCGAACTCCTACGAGCAGTACTTC
CDR3: CAISESPNSYEQYF

J: TRBJ1-5
V: TRBV20-1
D: NA
size: many
DNA: TGCAGTGTCACCTCAGGGATGGATCAGCCCCAGCATTTT
CDR3: CSVTSGMDQPQHF

J: TRBJ2-5
V: TRBV2
D: NA
size: NA
DNA: TGTGCCAGCAGTACCGGGCCGGGGCCCCAGTACTTC
CDR3: CASSTGPGPQYF

J: TRBJ2-7
V: TRBV10-3
D: TRBD1
size: NA
DNA: TGTGCCACCAGTGGGGACAGCCACTCGGCATTCTACGAGCAGTACTTC
CDR3: CATSGDSHSAFYEQYF

J: TRBJ1-2
V: TRBV12-3/TRBV12-4
D: TRBD1
size: NA
DNA: TGTGCCAGCAGTTTAAGACAGGGCATCTATGGCTACACCTTC
CDR3: CASSLRQGIYGYTF

J: TRBJ1-1
V: TRBV2
D: NA
size: NA
DNA: TGTGCCAGCAGCATACGACAGAAAATGAACACTGAAGCTTTCTTT
CDR3: CASSIRQKMNTEAFF

J: TRBJ1-2
V: TRBV29-1
D: TRBD1
size: many
DNA: TGCAGCGTTGAGGCAGGGGGCGCGGACTATGGCTACACCTTC
CDR3: CSVEAGGADYGYTF

J: TRBJ1-2
V: TRBV7-9
D: NA
size: few
DNA: TGTGCCAGCAGGGGACAACCGAACTATGGCTACACCTTC
CDR3: CASRGQPNYGYTF

J: TRBJ1-5
V: TRBV9
D: NA
size: NA
DNA: TGTGCCAGCAGGGGGGCGGGGGGAGTCAATCAGCCCCAGCATTTT
CDR3: CASRGAGGVNQPQHF

J: TRBJ1-1
V: TRBV2
D: TRBD1
size: few
DNA: TGTGCCAGCAGTAGGACAGGGGGCGCACTAGGGGGCACTGAAGCTTTCTTT
CDR3: CASSRTGGALGGTEAFF

J: TRBJ1-2
V: TRBV19
D: NA
size: NA
DNA: TGTGCCAGTAGTGCGGCTTATGGCTACACCTTC
CDR3: CASSAAYGYTF

J: TRBJ1-3
V: TRBV7-9
D: NA
size: NA
DNA: TGTGCCAGCAGCCGGGGCTTTTCTGGAAACACCATATATTTT
CDR3: CASSRGFSGNTIYF

J: TRBJ1-4
V: TRBV10-3
D: NA
size: NA
DNA: TGTGCCATCAGGGGGACGAACAGGGAACTGTTTTTT
CDR3: CAIRGTNRELFF

J: TRBJ1-1
V: TRBV7-3
D: NA
size: NA
DNA: TGTGCCAGCAGCCCAAAGGTGGCCCCTAAAATGAACACTGAAGCTTTCTTT
CDR3: CASSPKVAPKMNTEAFF

J: TRBJ1-2
V: TRBV20-1
D: NA
size: NA
DNA: TGCAGTGCTAGAGATAATATGGGACTTAACTATGGCTACACCTTC
CDR3: CSARDNMGLNYGYTF

J: TRBJ1-1
V: TRBV10-1
D: TRBD1
size: NA
DNA: TGCGCCAGCAGTGGACAACCGGGACAGGGGCCCTGGTCGGCTGAAGCTTTCTTT
CDR3: CASSGQPGQGPWSAEAFF

J: TRBJ2-5
V: TRBV15
D: TRBD2
size: few
DNA: TGTGCCACCAGCAGAGGCGGACTAGCGGGGGCCCAAGAGACCCAGTACTTC
CDR3: CATSRGGLAGAQETQYF

J: TRBJ1-3
V: TRBV10-3
D: NA
size: NA
DNA: TGTGCCTGGAGTGTATCACGACTAACGGGAAACACCATATATTTT
CDR3: CAWSVSRLTGNTIYF

J: TRBJ1-1
V: TRBV5-1
D: NA
size: NA
DNA: TGCGCCAGCAGCTTTCGAGGTCAGGGAGGGGTTGAAGCTTTCTTT
CDR3: CASSFRGQGGVEAFF

J: TRBJ1-5
V: TRBV19
D: NA
size: NA
DNA: TGTGCCAGCAGTCCAATGTATCAGCCCCAGCATTTT
CDR3: CASSPMYQPQHF

J: TRBJ1-3
V: TRBV6-5
D: NA
size: NA
DNA: TGTGCCAGCAGTTACTCGAGTGCCAGGGACTCTGGAAACACCATATATTTT
CDR3: CASSYSSARDSGNTIYF

J: TRBJ1-4
V: TRBV10-3
D: NA
size: once
DNA: TGTGCCATCAGGGAGGACGGTAATGAAAAACTGTTTTTT
CDR3: CAIREDGNEKLFF

J: TRBJ1-6
V: TRBV5-1
D: NA
size: few
DNA: TGCGCCAGCAGCCTGGGACCGCCCTATAATTCACCCCTCCACTTT
CDR3: CASSLGPPYNSPLHF

J: TRBJ1-2
V: TRBV20-1
D: NA
size: NA
DNA: TGCAGTGCTAGCCGGGACAACGGAGGCTACACCTTC
CDR3: CSASRDNGGYTF

J: TRBJ2-7
V: TRBV7-8
D: TRBD1
size: NA
DNA: TGTGCCAGCAGCCCAGAGGGACAGTCGCTCTACGAGCAGTACTTC
CDR3: CASSPEGQSLYEQYF

J: TRBJ2-5
V: TRBV5-4
D: NA
size: NA
DNA: TGTGCCAGCAGCTTAAAGGGGGTCCCTCAAGAGACCCAGTACTTC
CDR3: CASSLKGVPQETQYF

J: TRBJ2-7
V: TRBV6-5
D: NA
size: NA
DNA: TGTGCCAGCAGTTACGACGGAAATTACGAGCAGTACTTC
CDR3: CASSYDGNYEQYF

J: TRBJ2-7
V: TRBV9
D: NA
size: NA
DNA: TGTGCCAGCAGTTCCCGGGACAGCGGGAGCTCCTACGAGCAGTACTTC
CDR3: CASSSRDSGSSYEQYF

J: TRBJ1-2
V: TRBV2
D: NA
size: many
DNA: TGTGCCAATCCTTCAATGACAGGCTCCAACTATGGCTACACCTTC
CDR3: CANPSMTGSNYGYTF

J: TRBJ1-3
V: TRBV4-1
D: NA
size: many
DNA: TGCGCCAGCAGCCGGGACCAGGGATCCGGAAACACCATATATTTT
CDR3: CASSRDQGSGNTIYF

J: TRBJ2-7
V: TRBV20-1
D: NA
size: NA
DNA: TGCAGTGCTAGAGGGACTATCTCCTACGAGCAGTACTTC
CDR3: CSARGTISYEQYF

J: TRBJ1-1
V: TRBV15
D: TRBD1
size: NA
DNA: TGTGCCAGCAGGACGGGACAGGGCGACACTGAAGCTTTCTTT
CDR3: CASRTGQGDTEAFF

J: TRBJ2-2
V: TRBV6-5
D: NA
size: NA
DNA: TGTGCCAGCAGTTACGAAGTGAACACCGGGGAGCTGTTTTTT
CDR3: CASSYEVNTGELFF

J: TRBJ1-5
V: TRBV9
D: TRBD1
size: once
DNA: TGTGCCAGCAGCGCGTCTGCGGGACAGGGGAATGGTCAGCCCCAGCATTTT
CDR3: CASSASAGQGNGQPQHF

J: TRBJ2-7
V: TRBV7-9
D: TRBD2
size: NA
DNA: TGTGCCAGCAGCCCCGGACTAGCGGGACTAGAGCAGTACTTC
CDR3: CASSPGLAGLEQYF

J: TRBJ1-2
V: TRBV20-1
D: TRBD1
size: many
DNA: TGCAGTGCCCCGAAGAGGGACAGTGGCTACACCTTC
CDR3: CSAPKRDSGYTF

J: TRBJ1-1
V: TRBV2
D: NA
size: NA
DNA: TGTGCCAGCAGTGAAGCGCGGGGGTGGAACACTGAAGCTTTCTTT
CDR3: CASSEARGWNTEAFF

J: TRBJ2-7
V: TRBV10-3
D: TRBD2
size: many
DNA: TGTGCCATCAGTGAACCCGGGACTAGCGGGAGTGGGGTGCAGTACTTC
CDR3: CAISEPGTSGSGVQYF

J: TRBJ2-7
V: TRBV7-9
D: NA
size: NA
DNA: TGTGCCAGCTCACCACTAGATTCGAGGGAGCAGTACTTC
CDR3: CASSPLDSREQYF

J: TRBJ1-5
V: TRBV6-6
D: NA
size: few
DNA: TGTGCCAGCAACCTCGCCGGGTTCGAGCAGCCCCAGCATTTT
CDR3: CASNLAGFEQPQHF

J: TRBJ1-1
V: TRBV2
D: TRBD1
size: few
DNA: TGTGCCAGCAGTGAATGGGGGAAGGGACAGGAAGCTTTCTTT
CDR3: CASSEWGKGQEAFF